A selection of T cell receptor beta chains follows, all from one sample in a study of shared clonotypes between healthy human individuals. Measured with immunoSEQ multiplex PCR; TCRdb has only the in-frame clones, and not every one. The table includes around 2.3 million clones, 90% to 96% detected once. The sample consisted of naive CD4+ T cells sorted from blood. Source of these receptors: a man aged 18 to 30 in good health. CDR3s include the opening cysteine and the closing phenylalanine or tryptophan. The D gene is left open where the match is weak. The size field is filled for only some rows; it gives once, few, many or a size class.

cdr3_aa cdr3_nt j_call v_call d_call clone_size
CASTERTGAYEQYF TGTGCCAGCACCGAAAGGACAGGAGCCTACGAGCAGTACTTC TRBJ2-7 TRBV7-8 TRBD1 -
CASSRSGSSYEQYF TGTGCCAGCAGTCGGTCCGGTAGCTCCTACGAGCAGTACTTC TRBJ2-7 TRBV6-1 - -
CSVGWADTF TGCAGCGTTGGTTGGGCCGACACCTTC TRBJ1-2 TRBV29-1 - -
CAWSFGPTANTGELFF TGTGCCTGGAGTTTTGGACCTACCGCGAACACCGGGGAGCTGTTTTTT TRBJ2-2 TRBV30 - -
CATSRDSQYNEQFF TGTGCCACTAGCCGGGACTCGCAGTACAATGAGCAGTTCTTC TRBJ2-1 TRBV10-3 - -
CASSLGNTQYF TGTGCCAGCAGCTTAGGGAATACGCAGTATTTT TRBJ2-3 TRBV7-2 - -
CASSLDRVTGELFF TGTGCCAGCAGCCTGGACAGGGTCACCGGGGAGCTGTTTTTT TRBJ2-2 TRBV11-2 TRBD1 -
CASSDLGQLANYGYTF TGTGCCAGCAGTGACCTGGGACAGCTAGCTAACTATGGCTACACCTTC TRBJ1-2 TRBV2 TRBD1 once
CASSPIPDWVVNTEAFF TGTGCCAGCAGCCCTATCCCCGATTGGGTGGTGAACACTGAAGCTTTCTTT TRBJ1-1 TRBV7-8 - -
CASSPNSGLGYEQYF TGTGCCAGCAGCCCTAACAGCGGACTGGGGTACGAGCAGTACTTC TRBJ2-7 TRBV7-2 - -
CASSLEGGGNQPQHF TGCGCCAGCAGCTTGGAAGGTGGGGGTAATCAGCCCCAGCATTTT TRBJ1-5 TRBV5-1 - -